The text below deals with one T cell receptor (beta chain). Its antigen remains unknown. Being one base from a much bigger clone, this may be a read error. The source of the sample is a study of blood T cells in healthy people across ages. It was around 9 milliliters of peripheral blood that were drawn from each donor. The second PCR ran about 6 to 12 cycles with a sample-barcoded 5' primer and J-beta primers. The template-switch adaptor, which had 12 random nucleotides, put a tag on each cDNA molecule. Using its own MiXCR run on the 5' RACE reads, TCRdb lists one record per CDR3 protein. The sample has approximately 900,000 distinct CDR3 sequences; under 50% are singletons. General study results and limits: In the absence of known donor CMV status, changes in expanded clonotypes were possibly confounded.

Per the germline V gene, CDR1 is GTSNPN and CDR2 is SVGIG (reference sequence). The CDR3 is made up of 11 amino acids. Trimming stripped 5 bases from V and 1 base from J, with 5 bases between. The chain uses TRBV30 and TRBJ1-1; D is uncertain. The TCR sequence derives from a man aged 25 to 40 in good health. The sequencing input was blood. The DNA of the CDR3 is TGTGCCTGGGCAGAGAACACTGAAGCTTTCTTT. Amino acid sequence: CAWAENTEAFF.